Reported below is one T cell receptor beta chain. Germline lookup yields CDR1 MDHEN and CDR2 SYDVKM. Trimming left V 10 bases short and J 2 bases short, with 11 bases between. This CDR3 comprises 12 residues. Only in-frame clones appear in the TCRdb table, and some are missing; sequencing was by immunoSEQ multiplex PCR. The profile covers around 250,000 clones, with 85% to 90% appearing a single time and about 7.1% taken by the ten largest. The data belong to a study of blood T cell repertoires in COVID-19. Sequenced sample: peripheral blood. The sequence was collected from a woman in her seventies with active or convalescent COVID-19. The chain couples TRBV28 to TRBJ1-2; D gene uncertain. The CDR3 DNA is TGTGCCATCGCGGCCACCAACTATGGCTACACCTTC. The encoded protein is CAIAATNYGYTF.